This T cell receptor (beta chain) was obtained from a study of T cell responses to AZD1222 COVID-19 vaccine. Turning to this clone: Its target is not known.

The CDR3 extends over 15 amino acids. Trimming left V 5 bases short and J 3 bases short, with 15 bases between. CDR1 and CDR2 from the germline V gene are SGHTA and FQGNSA. Overall study results and limits: Clonal diversity may have been underestimated in mostly white British donors. A rise in Spike-specific TCR breadth and depth followed two AZD1222 doses. Nearly half of spike-specific TCRs reportedly go after variant regions that carry no mutations.

Sequencing was performed with immunoSEQ multiplex PCR; in TCRdb, only in-frame clones are kept and a portion is missing. The sample lists around 60,000 clones, over 80% occurring once. The starting material was peripheral blood, obtained 28 days after the second dose of the MenACWY control vaccine. This TCR was recovered from an adult who received the MenACWY meningococcal vaccine as a control. V and J are TRBV7-2 and TRBJ2-3; D tentatively fits TRBD1 or TRBD2 (5 bases each). CDR3 in amino acids: CASSPGAGRTDTQYF. The CDR3 DNA follows: TGTGCCAGCAGCCCTGGGGCAGGGAGAACAGATACGCAGTATTTT.